The 30 T cell receptor beta chains listed next were all sequenced from one sample in a study of OX40 agonist ivuxolimab in advanced cancers. Generated by immunoSEQ multiplex PCR, the TCRdb table keeps only in-frame clones and is missing some. This table holds a few thousand clones, around 70% found once. Source: CD4+ or CD8+ T cells sorted from blood, taken in a trial of the OX40 agonist ivuxolimab. All receptors derive from an adult with an advanced solid tumor such as melanoma, head and neck, liver or kidney cancer.

The gene calls are TRBV9 and TRBJ2-1; 9 bases are shared with TRBD2. The CDR3 length is 15 residues. The V and J ends lost 3 bases and 9 bases, in that order; junction bases with no gene match: 10. CDR1 is SGDLS, CDR2 YYNGEE, per germline. The CDR3 sequence: CASSEGAGGYSEQFF. CDR3 bases: TGTGCCAGCAGCGAGGGAGCGGGGGGCTATAGTGAGCAGTTCTTC.

This clone was detected only a few times. The chain combines TRBV28 with TRBJ2-1, with 13 bases identical to TRBD2. The germline V gene encodes CDR1 MDHEN and CDR2 SYDVKM. After removal of 3 bases from V and 7 bases from J, the junction contained 6 bases not matched to a gene. The CDR3 consists of 16 residues. This chain's CDR3 is CASSFGLAGVKNEQFF. CDR3 bases: TGTGCCAGCAGTTTTGGACTAGCGGGGGTCAAGAATGAGCAGTTCTTC.

The chain couples TRBV10-2 to TRBJ2-7; D ambiguous. The CDR3 is 13 amino acids. The germline V gene encodes CDR1 WSHSY and CDR2 SAAADI. V lost 0 bases and J 7 bases, leaving 10 bases between the germline ends. Here the CDR3 reads CASSESRPSEQYF. The CDR3 bases are TGCGCCAGCAGTGAGTCCCGACCCTCGGAGCAGTACTTC.

The chain couples TRBV19 to TRBJ1-3; D remains ambiguous. The CDR3 length is 13 residues. The germline V gene has CDR1 LNHDA and CDR2 SQIVND (reference sequence). V was shortened by 3 bases and J by 2 bases, with 5 bases between the two germline ends. CDR3 sequence (DNA): TGTGCCAGTAGTATTGGGACTGGAAACACCATATATTTT. Protein: CASSIGTGNTIYF.

Only one count was recorded for this clone. CDR3 loop: CASSVSSTGQSRANVLTF. Written as DNA, the CDR3 is TGTGCCAGCAGTGTTTCGTCAACTGGACAAAGTCGGGCCAACGTCCTGACTTTC. This chain links TRBV25-1 with TRBJ2-6, with D possibly matching TRBD1 (5 bases). This CDR3 has 18 residues. Per germline, CDR1 MGHDK and CDR2 SYGVNS. Trimming took off 4 bases at V and 5 bases at J, with 21 bases between the two ends.

The chain uses TRBV6-5 and TRBJ2-2; D remains ambiguous. With 7 bases removed from V and 9 bases from J, the gap between germline ends came to 15 bases. The CDR3 sequence is 13 residues long. Germline CDR1 is MNHEY and CDR2 is SVGAGI. The CDR3 protein is CASKTAYRRELFF. The CDR3 DNA is TGTGCCAGCAAAACAGCGTATCGTCGGGAGCTGTTTTTT.

J is TRBJ1-3 and V is TRBV27; D possibly corresponds to TRBD1 (6 bases). The CDR3 spans 17 residues. V was trimmed by 4 bases and J by 1 base, leaving 17 bases between them. From germline, CDR1 is MNHEY and CDR2 SMNVEV (reference sequence). As DNA, the CDR3 is TGTGCCAGCAGTTCGACAGGCATGGTTTCGTCTGGAAACACCATATATTTT. It specifies CASSSTGMVSSGNTIYF.

The CDR3 nucleotides read TGTGCCAGCAGTACTTGGGGGGGCCCCATGAACACTGAAGCTTTCTTT. It codes for CASSTWGGPMNTEAFF. The chain combines TRBV9 with TRBJ1-1; TRBD1 is a possible D gene (6 bases). Germline values: CDR1 SGDLS, CDR2 YYNGEE. With 5 bases removed from V and 0 bases from J, the gap between germline ends came to 17 bases. CDR3 length equals 16 residues.

To note about this clone: A read error is likely, as this CDR3 ends without the conserved phenylalanine or tryptophan. No DNA is shown, since the ends of the CDR3 on it are uncertain; the CDR3 is the one TCRdb lists. This rearrangement joins TRBV2 to TRBJ1-2. With termini counted, the CDR3 has 11 amino acids. Germline loops: CDR1 SNHLY, CDR2 FYNNEI. CDR3 protein: CASVTILWLHL.

This clone turned up a few times. The chain uses TRBV2 and TRBJ2-7; D is possibly TRBD1 (6 bases). Germline V gives CDR1 SNHLY, CDR2 FYNNEI. This CDR3 is 14 amino acids long. Trimming left V 7 bases short and J 3 bases short, with 16 bases between. The CDR3 DNA is TGTGCCAGCACCCCTCAAGCAGGGGACTACGAGCAGTACTTC. This gives the protein CASTPQAGDYEQYF.

The chain employs TRBV4-1 and TRBJ2-7, with D uncertain. Germline V gene sequence: CDR1 MGHRA, CDR2 YSYEKL. V shed 4 bases and J shed 0 bases, with 16 bases lying between them. The CDR3 loop spans 16 amino acids. The CDR3 loop reads CASSPTRDPSSYEQYF. Written as DNA, the CDR3 is TGCGCCAGCAGCCCGACACGCGACCCAAGCTCCTACGAGCAGTACTTC.

This clone was seen many times. The chain joins TRBV27 to TRBJ2-7; D tentatively reads TRBD1 or TRBD2 (5 bases each). V was trimmed by 1 base and J by 7 bases, leaving 17 bases between them. The CDR3 loop spans 15 amino acids. The germline CDR1 and CDR2 sequences are MNHEY and SMNVEV (reference sequence). CDR3 coding DNA: TGTGCCAGCAGTTTATACGGGACCGGACTCGGTGAGCAGTACTTC. It yields the protein CASSLYGTGLGEQYF.

This clone qualifies as medium-sized. The chain employs TRBV7-9 and TRBJ2-1; 8 bases align to TRBD1. Looked up from germline, CDR1 is SEHNR and CDR2 is FQNEAQ (reference sequence). This CDR3 has 14 amino acids. With 6 bases clipped from V and 6 bases from J, the junction kept 7 bases outside the gene matches. This CDR3 is CASRTGQGANEQFF. CDR3 in DNA: TGTGCCAGCAGAACAGGCCAGGGGGCCAATGAGCAGTTCTTC.

The chain uses TRBV6-5 and TRBJ2-1, with unresolved D. The V end was cut by 8 bases, the J end by 6 bases, with 8 bases between. Per germline, CDR1 MNHEY and CDR2 SVGAGI. The CDR3 sequence is 11 residues long. CDR3 DNA: TGTGCCAGCTTGATGGGCAATGAGCAGTTCTTC. Amino acid sequence: CASLMGNEQFF.

The chain uses TRBV4-1 and TRBJ2-7; 10 positions match TRBD2. V was clipped by 1 base and J by 2 bases; unmatched bases: 5. Germline CDR1 and CDR2: MGHRA and YSYEKL. The CDR3 is 16 amino acids. Here the CDR3 DNA reads TGCGCCAGCAGCCAAGTGGCTAGCGGGGGAGCCTACGAGCAGTACTTC. This translates into CASSQVASGGAYEQYF.

This clone was seen once. V usage is TRBV6-6 and J usage is TRBJ2-5, with 9 bases fitting TRBD2. CDR3 length: 15 amino acids. From germline, CDR1 is MNHNY and CDR2 SVGAGI (reference sequence). V was pared by 0 bases and J by 4 bases, with 3 bases of the junction left unmatched. In DNA form, the CDR3 reads TGTGCCAGCAGTTACTCGCGGGGGGGAGGAGAGACCCAGTACTTC. Protein sequence: CASSYSRGGGETQYF.

DNA of the CDR3: TGTGCCAGCAGTTCCACTAGCGGGGGGGCTTACGAGCAGTACTTC. Translation gives CASSSTSGGAYEQYF. The V gene is TRBV2, the J gene TRBJ2-7, with TRBD2 identical over 13 bases. The trim removed 5 bases at V and 4 bases at J, leaving 5 bases unmatched. Germline V gives CDR1 SNHLY, CDR2 FYNNEI. The CDR3 consists of 15 residues.

This clone came up once. The V and J genes are TRBV19 and TRBJ2-1; D possibly corresponds to TRBD2 (5 bases). V lost 5 bases to trimming and J lost 0 bases, with 11 bases between them. This CDR3 region has 15 residues. Germline V gene sequence: CDR1 LNHDA, CDR2 SQIVND (reference sequence). CDR3 nucleotide sequence: TGTGCCAGTAGTGGTGGACTCCGCTCCTACAATGAGCAGTTCTTC. Translation gives CASSGGLRSYNEQFF.

J is TRBJ1-6 and V is TRBV11-2, with D unresolved. Germline-derived CDR1 and CDR2 are SGHAT and FQNNGV. Trimming pared 5 bases from V and 6 bases from J, leaving 14 bases between. The CDR3 spans 15 residues. CDR3 DNA sequence: TGTGCCAGCAGCGTTGGTTCGGCCTCTAATTCACCCCTCCACTTT. Translated, it gives CASSVGSASNSPLHF.

The chain joins TRBV7-9 to TRBJ1-1; perhaps TRBD1 as D (5 bases). The CDR3 loop spans 16 amino acids. The V end was cut by 0 bases, the J end by 0 bases, with 11 bases between. CDR1 is SEHNR and CDR2 is FQNEAQ in the germline V gene (reference sequence). Written as DNA, the CDR3 is TGTGCCAGCAGCTTAGCGGTGGGACGGTTGAACACTGAAGCTTTCTTT. Translation gives CASSLAVGRLNTEAFF.

This clone is labeled as medium-sized. This chain connects TRBV4-1 to TRBJ1-4, with D possibly matching TRBD1 (6 bases). Germline lookup yields CDR1 MGHRA and CDR2 YSYEKL. Between the trimmed V and J ends, which lost 3 bases and 7 bases, there was a span of 15 bases. This CDR3 has 15 amino acids. CDR3 DNA sequence: TGCGCCAGCAGCCAGAGGACAGTGCGGGGTGAAAAACTGTTTTTT. Protein product: CASSQRTVRGEKLFF.

This clone was seen only once. The chain is built from TRBV27 and TRBJ1-5, with 8 bases matching TRBD1. The CDR3 totals 13 residues. The junction had 5 bases not matched to a gene; V was cut back by 7 bases and J by 6 bases. CDR1 MNHEY and CDR2 SMNVEV come from the germline V gene (reference sequence). The CDR3 is CASTGQGGQPQHF. The CDR3 DNA sequence: TGTGCCAGCACCGGACAGGGCGGTCAGCCCCAGCATTTT.

This chain uses TRBV14 with TRBJ1-2, with 9 bases matching TRBD1. CDR3 length: 15 residues. V was clipped by 0 bases and J by 7 bases; unmatched bases: 6. CDR1 and CDR2 from the germline V gene are SGHDN and FVKESK. The CDR3 sequence is CASSQDRTGASGYTF. The CDR3, as DNA: TGTGCCAGCAGCCAAGATAGGACAGGGGCGTCTGGCTACACCTTC.

V usage is TRBV11-2 and J usage is TRBJ2-2, with 9 bases identical to TRBD1. This CDR3 spans 15 amino acids. Germline trimming cut 4 bases from V and 5 bases from J; bases unmatched to any gene: 5. The V gene's germline CDR1 is SGHAT and CDR2 FQNNGV. CDR3: CASSSNRGRTGELFF. In nucleotides, the CDR3 is TGTGCCAGCAGCTCGAACAGGGGGCGAACCGGGGAGCTGTTTTTT. Based on the CDR3 plus reference TRBV11-2 and TRBJ2-2, the full variable domain is EAGVAQSPRYKIIEKRQSVAFWCNPISGHATLYWYQQILGQGPKLLIQFQNNGVVDDSQLPKDRFSAERLKGVDSTLKIQPAKLEDSAVYLCASSSNRGRTGELFFGEGSRLTVL.

The chain recombines TRBV7-9 with TRBJ1-5, with unresolved D. The V gene lost 5 bases and the J gene lost 3 bases, with 8 bases spanning the gap. CDR3 length: 13 amino acids. Germline V lookup: CDR1 SEHNR, CDR2 FQNEAQ (reference sequence). In DNA, the CDR3 is TGTGCCAGCAGCATCGGACCCAATCAGCCCCAGCATTTT. It translates to CASSIGPNQPQHF.

This chain uses TRBV4-2 with TRBJ2-1; 10 bases align to TRBD1. J was trimmed by 5 bases and V by 4 bases; bases with no gene match: 5. Per the germline V gene, CDR1 is LGHNA and CDR2 is YNFKEQ. CDR3 length: 15 residues. The CDR3 region is CASSPGQGSDNEQFF. Written as DNA, the CDR3 is TGTGCCAGCAGCCCGGGACAGGGGTCCGACAATGAGCAGTTCTTC.

This clone came up a few times. This chain connects TRBV13 to TRBJ1-2, with 7 nucleotides matching TRBD1. Losses at the gene ends were 4 bases for V and 6 bases for J; bases not matched to a gene: 14. The CDR3 runs to 16 residues. Germline CDR1 is PRHDT and CDR2 is FYEKMQ (reference sequence). The CDR3 loop is CASSSVLEGAEDGYTF. Here the CDR3 DNA reads TGTGCCAGCAGCTCCGTGTTGGAGGGGGCAGAGGATGGCTACACCTTC.

Comments on this clone: The junction does not match germline at one end; this may be a read error. The same CDR3 also results from other DNA sequences found in this sample. The CDR3: CASSYLAGGNNEQFF. The CDR3 bases are TGCGCCAGCAGCTATCTAGCGGGGGGGAACAATGAGCAGTTCTTC. V gene TRBV11-2 combines with J gene TRBJ2-1, with TRBD2 identical over 12 bases. The CDR3 runs to 15 residues. The germline V gene has CDR1 SGHAT and CDR2 FQNNGV.

This clone was recorded at least ten times. The chain combines TRBV2 with TRBJ2-1, with 9 bases matching TRBD2. This CDR3 has 16 residues. With V trimmed by 6 bases and J by 6 bases, 12 bases remained unmatched. The V gene's germline CDR1 is SNHLY and CDR2 FYNNEI. CDR3 in DNA: TGTGCCAGCAGCGATAAGGTAGCGGGGGCCCTCAATGAGCAGTTCTTC. Amino acid sequence: CASSDKVAGALNEQFF. The full variable domain, completed using reference TRBV2 and TRBJ2-1, is EPEVTQTPSHQVTQMGQEVILRCVPISNHLYFYWYRQILGQKVEFLVSFYNNEISEKSEIFDDQFSVERPDGSNFTLKIRSTKLEDSAMYFCASSDKVAGALNEQFFGPGTRLTVL.

The rearrangement uses TRBV4-1 and TRBJ2-7; 10 nucleotides agree with TRBD2. This CDR3 is 13 amino acids long. V trimming: 2 bases; J trimming: 5 bases; junction bases outside the gene matches: 0. CDR1 and CDR2 from the germline V gene are MGHRA and YSYEKL. The CDR3 here is CASSQLAGDEQYF. The CDR3 bases are TGCGCCAGCAGCCAACTAGCGGGGGACGAGCAGTACTTC.